Following are 26 T cell receptor beta chains from one sample sequenced in a study of blood T cell repertoires in COVID-19 (dated by TCRdb to the early 2020s). Library prep was done by the immunoSEQ multiplex PCR assay. TCRdb took this table from immuneACCESS and kept in-frame rearrangements with V and J called. Such tables lack part of the clones; where checked against another copy, unresolved V genes explain under half of the gap, and the rest is unexplained. Within this sample are approximately 400,000 clones, with roughly 90% of them counted one time only. About 0.9% of the sample lies in the top ten. The sequenced sample consisted of PBMCs or T cells enriched from blood (not recorded which). These receptors originate from a woman aged 40 to 49 who had been exposed to COVID-19.

The chain combines TRBV18 with TRBJ2-3; TRBD2 is a possible D gene (7 bases). The CDR3 extends over 16 amino acids. CDR1 KGHSH and CDR2 LQKENI come from the germline V gene. Trimming stripped 3 bases from V and 2 bases from J, with 15 bases between. The CDR3 nucleotides are TGTGCCAGCTCACCGATCGGGGGGCGACCCACAGATACGCAGTATTTT. It yields the protein CASSPIGGRPTDTQYF.

The chain is built from TRBV30 and TRBJ1-6, with a tentative D call TRBD1 (6 bases). Germline V CDR1 and CDR2: GTSNPN, SVGIG (reference sequence). Trimming removed 4 bases from V and 8 bases from J, with 12 bases in between. This CDR3 has 13 residues. The CDR3 spells CAWTGQGDSPLHF. The DNA for the CDR3 is TGTGCCTGGACGGGACAAGGCGATTCACCCCTCCACTTT.

This sequence joins TRBV6-2 or TRBV6-3 and TRBJ2-7; 8 bases line up with TRBD2. J lost 2 bases, V lost 0 bases, and 0 bases had no gene match. Germline lookup yields CDR1 MNHEY and CDR2 SVGEGT. This CDR3 contains 14 residues. The CDR3: CASSYSTSAYEQYF. The CDR3 DNA reads as TGTGCCAGCAGTTACTCGACTAGCGCCTACGAGCAGTACTTC.

The chain uses TRBV25-1 and TRBJ1-1, with D tentatively TRBD1 (5 bases). The germline V and J ends were trimmed by 3 bases and 3 bases, with 20 bases remaining between them. Germline V gene sequence: CDR1 MGHDK, CDR2 SYGVNS. The CDR3 spans 17 residues. CDR3 sequence: CASSDRGTLTRYTEAFF. The CDR3 region has the DNA TGTGCCAGCAGTGATCGGGGGACTCTGACTCGGTACACTGAAGCTTTCTTT.

V gene TRBV19 combines with J gene TRBJ1-5; D uncertain. This CDR3 is built from 14 residues. Trimming removed 9 bases at V and 1 base at J, with 13 bases between. CDR1 LNHDA and CDR2 SQIVND come from the germline V gene (reference sequence). CDR3 coding DNA: TGTGCCAGCTCAGGAGGGATGAGCAATCAGCCCCAGCATTTT. Protein product: CASSGGMSNQPQHF. Full variable domain (remainder filled in from reference TRBV19 and TRBJ1-5): DGGITQSPKYLFRKEGQNVTLSCEQNLNHDAMYWYRQDPGQGLRLIYYSQIVNDFQKGDIAEGYSVSREKKESFPLTVTSAQKNPTAFYLCASSGGMSNQPQHFGDGTRLSIL.

V gene TRBV19 combines with J gene TRBJ2-1, with TRBD2 identical over 7 bases. Germline V CDR1 and CDR2: LNHDA, SQIVND (reference sequence). The V segment lost 4 bases and the J segment 12 bases; nucleotides outside the gene matches: 9. The CDR3 totals 13 residues. The CDR3 sequence is CASSSGSSLGQFF. The CDR3 DNA reads as TGTGCCAGTAGTAGCGGGAGTTCCCTCGGGCAGTTCTTC.

The chain employs TRBV6-5 and TRBJ2-3; D is undetermined. Germline lookup yields CDR1 MNHEY and CDR2 SVGAGI. The V and J ends lost 7 bases and 0 bases respectively, with 14 bases between them. The CDR3 has 15 amino acids. The CDR3 region has the DNA TGTGCCAGCACCCCCCGCCTCGGTAGCACAGATACGCAGTATTTT. The encoded protein is CASTPRLGSTDTQYF.

The chain joins TRBV15 to TRBJ1-1; D is unclear. Trimming pared 3 bases from V and 11 bases from J, leaving 16 bases between. The germline V gene has CDR1 LNHNV and CDR2 YYDKDF (reference sequence). The CDR3 is 13 amino acids. In DNA, the CDR3 is TGTGCCACCAGCAGGGGAGATTTCTGGCTGGCTTTCTTT. It encodes CATSRGDFWLAFF.

The chain joins TRBV12-5 to TRBJ1-2; D ambiguous. The germline CDR1 and CDR2 sequences are LGHNT and FRNRAP. The CDR3 has 16 amino acids. Deletions cut 6 bases from V and 6 bases from J, with 23 bases between. The CDR3 sequence is CASGLGSHGIEDGYTF. The CDR3, as DNA: TGTGCTAGTGGCCTGGGTTCCCATGGAATAGAGGATGGCTACACCTTC.

This clone has just one count. The rearrangement joins TRBV2 to TRBJ2-7; 7 bases fit TRBD1. Germline lookup yields CDR1 SNHLY and CDR2 FYNNEI. The CDR3 spans 12 residues. V gave up 8 bases and J gave up 3 bases; unmatched junction bases: 4. CDR3 nucleotide sequence: TGTGCCAGCCGACAGGGTGGCTACGAGCAGTACTTC. Its protein product is CASRQGGYEQYF.

As regards this clone: Other DNA sequences in the same sample also yield this CDR3. The rearrangement uses TRBV5-6 and TRBJ1-5; 7 positions agree with TRBD1. CDR3 length: 15 residues. Germline V gene data show CDR1 as SGHDT and CDR2 as YYEEEE. The ends lost 0 bases at V and 0 bases at J; junction bases unmatched: 0. CDR3 DNA: TGTGCCAGCAGCTTGGGACAGGGTAGCAATCAGCCCCAGCATTTT. This translates into CASSLGQGSNQPQHF.

The V call is TRBV19, the J call TRBJ1-1; 7 bases agree with TRBD1. This CDR3 is built from 15 residues. In germline, CDR1 is LNHDA, CDR2 SQIVND (reference sequence). V shed 4 bases and J 1 base; nucleotides not matched to a gene: 6. As DNA, the CDR3 is TGTGCCAGTAGTACGGGACAGATCAGGAACACTGAAGCTTTCTTT. Amino acid sequence: CASSTGQIRNTEAFF. The variable domain in full, completed from reference TRBV19 and TRBJ1-1, reads DGGITQSPKYLFRKEGQNVTLSCEQNLNHDAMYWYRQDPGQGLRLIYYSQIVNDFQKGDIAEGYSVSREKKESFPLTVTSAQKNPTAFYLCASSTGQIRNTEAFFGQGTRLTVV.

The rearrangement links TRBV19 to TRBJ1-5; D perhaps matches TRBD1 (6 bases). Germline assignment: CDR1 LNHDA and CDR2 SQIVND (reference sequence). V lost 5 bases, J lost 5 bases, and 16 bases lay in between. The CDR3 contains 15 residues. The CDR3 sequence is CASSEYGTPDQPQHF. In DNA form, the CDR3 reads TGTGCCAGTAGTGAATACGGGACACCCGATCAGCCCCAGCATTTT.

The genes are TRBV6-2 or TRBV6-3 and TRBJ1-1; D gene ambiguous. CDR1 is MNHEY, CDR2 SVGEGT, per germline. V gave up 5 bases and J gave up 0 bases, with 10 bases separating them. The CDR3 is 14 amino acids. CDR3 protein: CASSLQLMNTEAFF. The DNA of the CDR3 is TGTGCCAGCAGTCTGCAACTCATGAACACTGAAGCTTTCTTT.

The chain couples TRBV5-4 to TRBJ2-3; perhaps TRBD2 as D (6 bases). CDR3 size: 13 residues. V gave up 4 bases and J gave up 3 bases, with 9 bases separating them. Germline CDR1 SGHNT, CDR2 YYREEE (reference sequence). In DNA form, the CDR3 reads TGTGCCAGCAGCCCCGGGACTACAGATACGCAGTATTTT. This translates into CASSPGTTDTQYF. Drawing the rest from reference TRBV5-4 and TRBJ2-3, the complete variable domain is ETGVTQSPTHLIKTRGQQVTLRCSSQSGHNTVSWYQQALGQGPQFIFQYYREEENGRGNFPPRFSGLQFPNYSSELNVNALELDDSALYLCASSPGTTDTQYFGPGTRLTVL.

This chain connects TRBV4-3 to TRBJ1-1, with TRBD1 as a possible D gene (5 bases). Germline assignment: CDR1 LGHNA and CDR2 YSLEER. The V end was cut by 0 bases, the J end by 0 bases, with 14 bases between. This CDR3 has 17 amino acids. The CDR3 region is CASSQDLGGGLNTEAFF. CDR3 DNA sequence: TGCGCCAGCAGCCAAGATCTCGGGGGAGGGTTGAACACTGAAGCTTTCTTT.

V and J are TRBV7-2 and TRBJ1-2; TRBD1 agrees at 9 bases. The CDR3 has 17 amino acids. The junction had 12 bases not matched to a gene; V was cut back by 3 bases and J by 4 bases. Looked up from germline, CDR1 is SGHTA and CDR2 is FQGNSA. This CDR3 is CASSFYRDREGSYGYTF. The CDR3 DNA reads TGTGCCAGCAGCTTCTACCGGGACAGGGAGGGTAGCTATGGCTACACCTTC.

This sequence joins TRBV19 and TRBJ1-3; 7 bases align to TRBD1. The CDR3 is 14 amino acids. J lost 1 base, V lost 7 bases, and 4 bases had no gene match. Germline CDR1 LNHDA, CDR2 SQIVND (reference sequence). The DNA for the CDR3 is TGTGCCAGTAAACCACAGGGGTCTGGAAACACCATATATTTT. Translation gives CASKPQGSGNTIYF.

The chain carries TRBV10-3 and TRBJ1-2, with D unresolved. The germline V gene encodes CDR1 ENHRY and CDR2 SYGVKD. V was cut by 2 bases and J by 8 bases, with 9 bases left in between. This CDR3 region has 12 residues. The DNA for the CDR3 is TGTGCCATCAGTGAGGAGGGAAAGGGCTACACCTTC. Its translation: CAISEEGKGYTF.

There are a few counts of this clone. The rearrangement uses TRBV14 and TRBJ1-1, with TRBD1 as a possible D gene (5 bases). The CDR3 totals 12 residues. CDR1 SGHDN and CDR2 FVKESK come from the germline V gene. V dropped 6 bases and J dropped 4 bases, with 9 bases sitting between them. CDR3 region: CASRDGATEAFF. The CDR3 coding sequence is TGTGCCAGCAGAGATGGGGCCACTGAAGCTTTCTTT.

The CDR3 sequence: CSVQGQGAYGYTF. The CDR3 DNA reads TGCAGCGTCCAAGGACAGGGGGCTTATGGCTACACCTTC. J is TRBJ1-2 and V is TRBV29-1; 11 positions agree with TRBD1. The germline V gene encodes CDR1 SQVTM and CDR2 ANQGSEA. V dropped 6 bases and J dropped 5; count of bases not matched to a gene: 5. This CDR3 comprises 13 residues.

The CDR3 nucleotides are TGTGCCAGCAGCTCCCAGGGGGCCTCTTCCTACGAGCAGTACTTC. It specifies CASSSQGASSYEQYF. The chain is built from TRBV7-2 and TRBJ2-7; 8 bases map to TRBD1. Germline-derived CDR1 and CDR2 are SGHTA and FQGNSA. V was clipped by 4 bases and J by 1 base; unmatched bases: 6. The CDR3 totals 15 residues.

The chain is built from TRBV18 and TRBJ1-2, with TRBD1 matching over 8 bases. Germline CDR1 and CDR2: KGHSH and LQKENI. V lost 2 bases and J lost 2; bases outside the gene matches: 4. The CDR3 sequence is 15 residues long. The CDR3 here is CASSPAAGGNYGYTF. CDR3 nucleotides: TGTGCCAGCTCACCAGCGGCAGGGGGCAACTATGGCTACACCTTC.

The chain uses TRBV2 and TRBJ2-2, with D unclear. The CDR3 totals 16 residues. CDR1 and CDR2 from the germline V gene are SNHLY and FYNNEI. V was shortened by 3 bases and J by 1 base, with 12 bases between the two germline ends. The CDR3: CASSDTRDLNTGELFF. The CDR3 region has the DNA TGTGCCAGCAGTGACACCCGAGATTTGAACACCGGGGAGCTGTTTTTT.

The chain is built from TRBV7-9 and TRBJ1-1, with D perhaps TRBD1 (6 bases). From germline, CDR1 is SEHNR and CDR2 FQNEAQ (reference sequence). The V and J ends lost 3 bases and 9 bases respectively, with 14 bases between them. The CDR3 extends over 13 amino acids. CDR3 in amino acids: CASSLAGGQKAFF. The CDR3 coding sequence is TGTGCCAGCAGCTTGGCGGGGGGCCAAAAAGCTTTCTTT.

The genes are TRBV18 and TRBJ2-5; 7 bases map to TRBD2. V gave up 3 bases and J gave up 5 bases; unmatched junction bases: 3. The CDR3 sequence is 13 residues long. CDR1 and CDR2 (germline): KGHSH, LQKENI. The DNA of the CDR3 is TGTGCCAGCTCACCCGGGACTATGGAGACCCAGTACTTC. It is translated as CASSPGTMETQYF.